This is a list of T cell receptor beta chains from one sample in a study of early T cells in non-severe SARS-CoV-2 infection. Using its own MiXCR run on the 5' RACE reads, TCRdb lists one record per CDR3 protein. This sample has about 92,000 distinct CDR3 sequences, with around 13% found just once. The sample was whole blood. These receptors came from an adult who was a healthcare worker with PCR-confirmed SARS-CoV-2 infection or an uninfected control (not recorded which). Both conserved end residues are part of each CDR3. Each record gives: D gene, V gene, J gene, clone size, CDR3 protein, CDR3 DNA. The D gene is left open where the match is weak. The size field is filled for only some rows; it gives once, few, many or a size class.

>.|TRBV3-1|TRBJ1-1|few
CASSQYRMNTEAFF
TGTGCCAGCAGCCAATACCGGATGAACACTGAAGCTTTCTTT
>TRBD1|TRBV6-6|TRBJ2-7|few
CASSYHIGQGYEQYF
TGTGCCAGCAGTTACCACATCGGACAGGGCTACGAGCAGTACTTC
>.|TRBV27|TRBJ1-2|many
CASSFGTSRDLKDGYTF
TGTGCCAGCAGTTTTGGCACATCTCGGGACCTTAAGGATGGCTACACCTTC
>.|TRBV30|TRBJ2-7|.
CAWSKGLYEQYF
TGTGCCTGGAGTAAGGGCCTCTACGAGCAGTACTTC
>TRBD1|TRBV28|TRBJ1-1|many
CASSFPSGTGISTEAFF
TGTGCCAGCAGTTTCCCTTCCGGGACAGGGATAAGTACTGAAGCTTTCTTT
>.|TRBV5-1|TRBJ1-6|.
CASRITVTGNSPLHF
TGCGCCAGCAGGATAACCGTCACAGGGAATTCACCCCTCCACTTT
>TRBD2|TRBV7-2|TRBJ2-1|few
CASSLEASGNEQFF
TGTGCCAGCAGCTTAGAGGCTAGCGGCAATGAGCAGTTCTTC
>.|TRBV6-5|TRBJ2-7|many
CASSYGRGSEYEQYF
TGTGCCAGCAGTTACGGCAGGGGCTCCGAGTACGAGCAGTACTTC
>TRBD1|TRBV2|TRBJ2-4|few
CASSPRQGGYF
TGTGCCAGCAGTCCCCGACAGGGTGGCTACTTC
>TRBD1|TRBV20-1|TRBJ2-5|few
CSARLGQGLETQYF
TGCAGTGCTAGATTGGGACAGGGGCTGGAGACCCAGTACTTC
>.|TRBV6-5|TRBJ2-3|few
CASRTGRTSTDTQYF
TGTGCCAGCAGGACGGGGCGAACTAGCACAGATACGCAGTATTTT
>.|TRBV19|TRBJ2-3|.
CASSDRRQQPSTDTQYF
TGTGCCAGTAGTGATAGGCGGCAGCAACCTAGCACAGATACGCAGTATTTT
>.|TRBV12-3/TRBV12-4|TRBJ1-3|.
CASSLPGDAENTIYF
TGTGCCAGCAGCCTTCCAGGGGACGCTGAAAACACCATATATTTT
>.|TRBV28|TRBJ1-4|.
CASSSGGEKLFF
TGTGCCAGCAGCAGCGGAGGGGAAAAACTGTTTTTT
>.|TRBV14|TRBJ2-7|few
CASSQERGRYEQYF
TGTGCCAGCAGCCAGGAACGGGGTCGATACGAGCAGTACTTC
>.|TRBV7-8|TRBJ1-2|many
CASSPRPSVNYGYTF
TGTGCCAGCAGCCCCCGTCCATCGGTTAACTATGGCTACACCTTC
>TRBD2|TRBV11-2|TRBJ2-1|many
CASSRSWTSGGSEQFF
TGTGCCAGCAGCCGAAGTTGGACTAGCGGGGGTTCTGAGCAGTTCTTC
>TRBD1|TRBV20-1|TRBJ2-6|few
CSAGMGQVYSGANVLTF
TGCAGTGCTGGGATGGGACAGGTGTACTCTGGGGCCAACGTCCTGACTTTC
>.|TRBV20-1|TRBJ2-2|few
CSASDGGELFF
TGCAGTGCTTCGGACGGCGGGGAGCTTTTTTTT
>.|TRBV9|TRBJ1-1|.
CASSPHRTNTEAFF
TGTGCCAGCAGCCCTCATCGCACGAACACTGAAGCTTTCTTT